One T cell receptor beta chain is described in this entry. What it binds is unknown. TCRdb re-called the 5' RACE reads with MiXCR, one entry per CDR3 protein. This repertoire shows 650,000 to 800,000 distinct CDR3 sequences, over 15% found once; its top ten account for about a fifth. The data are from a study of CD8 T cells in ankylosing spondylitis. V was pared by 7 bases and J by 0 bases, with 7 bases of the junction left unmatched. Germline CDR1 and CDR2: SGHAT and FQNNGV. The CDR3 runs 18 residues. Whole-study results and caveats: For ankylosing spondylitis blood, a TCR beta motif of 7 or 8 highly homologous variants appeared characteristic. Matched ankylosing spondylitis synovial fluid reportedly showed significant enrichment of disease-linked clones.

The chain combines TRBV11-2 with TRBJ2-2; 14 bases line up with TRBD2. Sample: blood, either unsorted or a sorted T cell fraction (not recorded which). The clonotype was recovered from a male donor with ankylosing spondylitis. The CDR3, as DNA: TGTGCCAGCACCCGGGGACTAGCGGGAGCGGCGAACACCGGGGAGCTGTTTTTT. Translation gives CASTRGLAGAANTGELFF.